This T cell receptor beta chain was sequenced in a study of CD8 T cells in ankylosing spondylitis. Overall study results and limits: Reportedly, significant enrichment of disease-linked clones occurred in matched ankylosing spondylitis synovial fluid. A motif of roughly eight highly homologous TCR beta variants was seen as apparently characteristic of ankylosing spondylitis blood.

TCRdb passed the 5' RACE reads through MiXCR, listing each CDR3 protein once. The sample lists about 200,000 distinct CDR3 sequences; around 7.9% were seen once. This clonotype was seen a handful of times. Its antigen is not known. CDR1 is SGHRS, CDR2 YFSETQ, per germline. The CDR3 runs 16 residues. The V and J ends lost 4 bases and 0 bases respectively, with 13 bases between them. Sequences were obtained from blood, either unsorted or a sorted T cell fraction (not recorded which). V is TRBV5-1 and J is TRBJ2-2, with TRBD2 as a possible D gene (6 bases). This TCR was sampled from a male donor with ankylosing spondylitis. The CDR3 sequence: CASSLSGFANTGELFF. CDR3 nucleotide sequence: TGCGCCAGCAGCCTTAGCGGTTTCGCGAACACCGGGGAGCTGTTTTTT.